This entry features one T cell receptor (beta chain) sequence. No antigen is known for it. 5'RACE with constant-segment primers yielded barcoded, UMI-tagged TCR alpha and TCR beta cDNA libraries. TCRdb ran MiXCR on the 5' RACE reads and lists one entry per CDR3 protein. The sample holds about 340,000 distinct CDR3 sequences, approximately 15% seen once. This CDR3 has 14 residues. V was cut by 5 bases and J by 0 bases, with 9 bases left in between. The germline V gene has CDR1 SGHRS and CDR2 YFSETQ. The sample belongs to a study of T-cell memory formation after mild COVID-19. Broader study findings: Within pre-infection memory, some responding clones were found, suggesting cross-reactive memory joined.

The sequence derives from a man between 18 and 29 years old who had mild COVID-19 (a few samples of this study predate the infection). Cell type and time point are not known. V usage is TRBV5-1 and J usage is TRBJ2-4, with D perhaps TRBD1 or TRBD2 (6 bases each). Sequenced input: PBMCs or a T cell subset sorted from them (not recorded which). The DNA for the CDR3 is TGCGCCAGCAGTCCGGGGGCAGCCAAAAACATTCAGTACTTC. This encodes CASSPGAAKNIQYF.